Reported below is one T cell receptor (beta chain). Its cognate antigen is unknown. V shed 5 bases and J shed 3 bases, with 19 bases lying between them. Germline-derived CDR1 and CDR2 are SEHNR and FQNEAQ (reference sequence). The CDR3 has 17 residues. Clones were sequenced by immunoSEQ multiplex PCR, and TCRdb holds only the in-frame ones, with some missing. The sample consists of 55,000 to 75,000 clones, around three quarters of them appearing once. The sample belongs to a study of T cell clones after liver transplantation. Study as a whole: TCRbeta sequencing after a pre-transplant mixed lymphocyte reaction identified graft-donor-reactive clones, later tracked in post-transplant blood.

Study conclusions and caveats: Circulating graft-donor-reactive CD4 TCRbeta sequences fell significantly post-transplant in most of the 8 subjects. A larger donor-reactive than third-party decline suggested partial antigen-specific deletion.

The starting material was CD4+ T cells from blood, obtained at the roughly 16-month timepoint. The receptor's source is a human patient who received a liver transplant. Some of the T cells might come from the graft donor. The gene calls are TRBV7-9 and TRBJ2-2; D is perhaps TRBD2 (6 bases). The CDR3 is CASSEQAGIVDTGELFF. CDR3 bases: TGTGCCAGCAGCGAACAAGCGGGTATTGTGGACACCGGGGAGCTGTTTTTT.